Presented here are 26 T cell receptor beta chains from one specimen sequenced in a study of shared clonotypes between healthy human individuals. Assay: immunoSEQ multiplex PCR; the TCRdb copy retains only in-frame clones and omits some. The sample includes 650,000 to 800,000 clones, over 55% of them seen just once. The sequenced sample was memory CD4+ T cells sorted from blood. As to subset: CD45RA-negative fraction. The receptor source for this set is a woman aged 25 to 45 in good health.

The chain employs TRBV5-1 and TRBJ2-5; 9 bases agree with TRBD1. J gave up 5 bases and V 4 bases, and 6 bases lay outside the gene matches. CDR1 SGHRS and CDR2 YFSETQ come from the germline V gene. This CDR3 has 14 amino acids. The CDR3 sequence is CASSAGTGRETQYF. Written as DNA, the CDR3 is TGCGCCAGCAGCGCGGGGACAGGGAGGGAGACCCAGTACTTC.

The chain links TRBV9 to TRBJ1-2, with 9 bases matching TRBD1. V was clipped by 4 bases and J by 5 bases; unmatched bases: 6. CDR1 and CDR2 (germline): SGDLS, YYNGEE. The CDR3 spans 14 residues. This CDR3 reads CASSPPGTGYGYTF. CDR3 DNA sequence: TGTGCCAGCAGCCCTCCCGGGACAGGGTATGGCTACACCTTC.

This clone showed up just once. The chain couples TRBV5-5 to TRBJ2-7, with D maybe TRBD1 (6 bases). The germline CDR1 and CDR2 sequences are SGHKS and YYEKEE (reference sequence). V was shortened by 4 bases and J by 1 base, with 15 bases between the two germline ends. CDR3 size: 15 residues. This CDR3 reads CASSQRDTLSYEQYF. For the CDR3, the DNA is TGTGCCAGCAGCCAGAGGGACACATTATCCTACGAGCAGTACTTC.

The chain has TRBV7-9 and TRBJ1-1; D is unclear. Per the germline V gene, CDR1 is SEHNR and CDR2 is FQNEAQ (reference sequence). The germline V and J ends were trimmed by 4 bases and 1 base, with 7 bases remaining between them. The CDR3 consists of 13 residues. The CDR3 region is CASSSRQNTEAFF. Written as DNA, the CDR3 is TGTGCCAGCAGCTCCCGACAGAACACTGAAGCTTTCTTT.

The chain links TRBV14 to TRBJ2-1; 10 positions match TRBD2. The CDR3 loop spans 19 amino acids. V lost 1 base and J lost 0; bases outside the gene matches: 9. Per germline, CDR1 SGHDN and CDR2 FVKESK. Here the CDR3 DNA reads TGTGCCAGCAGCCAAGGATATAGGACTAGCGGAAGCTCCTACAATGAGCAGTTCTTC. Amino acids: CASSQGYRTSGSSYNEQFF.

This sequence joins TRBV6-5 and TRBJ1-3; D perhaps matches TRBD1 (5 bases). The V gene's germline CDR1 is MNHEY and CDR2 SVGAGI. CDR3 size: 16 residues. Trimming took 0 bases from V and 2 from J, leaving 11 bases between them. The CDR3 protein is CASSYSVQGPGNTIYF. CDR3 in DNA: TGTGCCAGCAGTTACTCGGTCCAGGGTCCTGGAAACACCATATATTTT.

As DNA, the CDR3 is TGTGCCAGCAGTTACCGGACAGGGGGCACAGATACGCAGTATTTT. Translating it yields CASSYRTGGTDTQYF. V usage is TRBV6-5 and J usage is TRBJ2-3, with 9 nucleotides matching TRBD1. CDR1 is MNHEY and CDR2 is SVGAGI in the germline V gene. Germline trimming cut 2 bases from V and 1 base from J; bases unmatched to any gene: 1. The CDR3 totals 15 residues.

This rearrangement joins TRBV5-5 to TRBJ2-3; D unresolved. Germline CDR1 SGHKS, CDR2 YYEKEE (reference sequence). This CDR3 contains 13 residues. The V and J ends lost 4 bases and 8 bases respectively, with 14 bases between them. The CDR3 bases are TGTGCCAGCAGCAAAACGTCAGAATCTACGCAGTATTTT. It codes for CASSKTSESTQYF.

J is TRBJ1-3 and V is TRBV18; maybe TRBD1 (6 bases). CDR3 length: 15 amino acids. Germline V CDR1 and CDR2: KGHSH, LQKENI. Trimming stripped 6 bases from V and 1 base from J, with 13 bases between. DNA for the CDR3: TGTGCCAGCTCGGACACAGGGACTTCTGGAAACACCATATATTTT. Translated, it gives CASSDTGTSGNTIYF.

The gene calls are TRBV7-8 and TRBJ2-1, with 9 positions matching TRBD2. Germline assignment: CDR1 SGHVS and CDR2 FQNEAQ. The CDR3 has 16 amino acids. Trimming cost V 1 base and J 3 bases; bases outside gene matches: 4. The CDR3 nucleotides are TGTGCCAGCAGCTTAGGCAGTAGCGGGAGCTACAATGAGCAGTTCTTC. Amino acid sequence: CASSLGSSGSYNEQFF.

The chain has TRBV6-1 and TRBJ2-5; no clear D. This CDR3 comprises 13 residues. The V end lost 6 bases, the J end lost 2 bases, and 10 bases lay between the germline ends. The germline V gene encodes CDR1 MNHNS and CDR2 SASEGT. The CDR3 DNA sequence: TGTGCCAGCAGAAGCTCCCGGCAAGAGACCCAGTACTTC. Amino acids: CASRSSRQETQYF.

This chain connects TRBV18 to TRBJ2-4, with D perhaps being TRBD1 or TRBD2 (6 bases each). V was clipped by 6 bases and J by 9 bases, with 18 bases between them. The V gene's germline CDR1 is KGHSH and CDR2 LQKENI. This CDR3 is 14 amino acids long. CDR3 loop: CASSWDTAEGIQYF. The CDR3 bases are TGTGCCAGCTCCTGGGACACGGCGGAGGGCATTCAGTACTTC.

The chain uses TRBV9 and TRBJ2-2; 8 bases match TRBD2. Germline V gene data show CDR1 as SGDLS and CDR2 as YYNGEE. This CDR3 spans 14 amino acids. V lost 2 bases to trimming and J lost 6 bases; unmatched junction nucleotides: 3. The CDR3 protein is CASSVGTRAGELFF. As DNA, the CDR3 is TGTGCCAGCAGCGTGGGGACTAGAGCCGGGGAGCTGTTTTTT.

The chain couples TRBV2 to TRBJ1-2; tentatively, D is TRBD1 (6 bases). The V gene lost 3 bases and the J gene lost 4 bases, with 9 bases spanning the gap. Germline-derived CDR1 and CDR2 are SNHLY and FYNNEI. The CDR3 runs to 13 residues. The CDR3 DNA sequence: TGTGCCAGCAGTGATACAGGGTCCTATGGCTACACCTTC. The encoded protein is CASSDTGSYGYTF.

This sequence joins TRBV10-2 and TRBJ2-7; 9 bases are shared with TRBD1. CDR3 length: 17 residues. The germline gives CDR1 WSHSY, CDR2 SAAADI. V gave up 6 bases and J gave up 5 bases; unmatched junction bases: 17. The CDR3 region has the DNA TGCGCCAGCAGCCTCCCGGGACAGGGTCGGTTGCGTCACGAGCAGTACTTC. This codes for CASSLPGQGRLRHEQYF.

The V gene is TRBV28, the J gene TRBJ1-4; possibly TRBD1 for D (6 bases). The CDR3 loop spans 16 amino acids. CDR1 is MDHEN, CDR2 SYDVKM, per germline. Trimming took 1 base from V and 4 from J, leaving 13 bases between them. The CDR3 coding sequence is TGTGCCAGCAGTTTATATACGGGGGGCAATAATGAAAAACTGTTTTTT. Its translation is CASSLYTGGNNEKLFF.

The chain links TRBV28 to TRBJ1-1, with TRBD1 matching over 7 bases. V lost 3 bases and J lost 4; bases outside the gene matches: 14. Germline V gene sequence: CDR1 MDHEN, CDR2 SYDVKM. The CDR3 is made up of 17 amino acids. CDR3 loop: CASSLGQLDRRGTEAFF. The CDR3 DNA sequence: TGTGCCAGCAGTTTGGGGCAACTGGACAGGCGGGGCACTGAAGCTTTCTTT.

J is TRBJ1-5 and V is TRBV7-2, with 9 bases that match TRBD1. CDR3 size: 15 residues. V shed 5 bases and J 4 bases; nucleotides not matched to a gene: 6. CDR1 is SGHTA and CDR2 is FQGNSA in the germline V gene. The CDR3 sequence: CASSRWTGDNQPQHF. The DNA for the CDR3 is TGTGCCAGCAGCAGATGGACAGGGGATAATCAGCCCCAGCATTTT.

With regard to this clone: At the DNA level, this CDR3 is encoded by other sequences in the same sample as well. The rearrangement joins TRBV9 to TRBJ1-1; tentative D call: TRBD1 (6 bases). Trimming stripped 4 bases from V and 1 base from J, with 11 bases between. In germline, CDR1 is SGDLS, CDR2 YYNGEE. The CDR3 loop spans 14 amino acids. CDR3 amino acids: CASSPVGGNTEAFF. CDR3 bases: TGTGCCAGCAGCCCCGTAGGGGGGAACACTGAAGCTTTCTTT.

The chain employs TRBV7-9 and TRBJ2-5, with 11 bases identical to TRBD2. The CDR3 contains 14 residues. CDR1 and CDR2 (germline): SEHNR, FQNEAQ (reference sequence). J gave up 4 bases and V 5 bases, and 3 bases lay outside the gene matches. CDR3 in amino acids: CASSATSGRETQYF. DNA for the CDR3: TGTGCCAGCAGCGCCACTAGCGGGAGAGAGACCCAGTACTTC.

The rearrangement uses TRBV7-9 and TRBJ1-1; D not certain. CDR3 length: 15 residues. Germline V lookup: CDR1 SEHNR, CDR2 FQNEAQ (reference sequence). The ends were cut back, 5 bases at V and 1 base at J, with 14 bases in the middle. The DNA for the CDR3 is TGTGCCAGCAGCAGAGGGCTGTCCGAGAACACTGAAGCTTTCTTT. Protein: CASSRGLSENTEAFF.

This chain uses TRBV25-1 with TRBJ1-3; the D gene is possibly TRBD1 (5 bases). V lost 6 bases to trimming and J lost 0 bases, with 15 bases between them. The germline gives CDR1 MGHDK, CDR2 SYGVNS. The CDR3 is 16 residues long. The CDR3 bases are TGTGCCAGCAGCCTACCGGGGCCCCTCTCTGGAAACACCATATATTTT. Translating it yields CASSLPGPLSGNTIYF.

The chain combines TRBV28 with TRBJ2-7, with 8 bases lining up with TRBD2. Looked up from germline, CDR1 is MDHEN and CDR2 is SYDVKM. J was trimmed by 2 bases and V by 4 bases; bases with no gene match: 13. The CDR3 totals 17 residues. The CDR3 DNA reads TGTGCCAGCAGTTCGCCCAGGAGCGGGAGAACCCCCTACGAGCAGTACTTC. Translating gives CASSSPRSGRTPYEQYF. Combining the CDR3 with reference TRBV28 and TRBJ2-7 gives the whole variable domain DVKVTQSSRYLVKRTGEKVFLECVQDMDHENMFWYRQDPGLGLRLIYFSYDVKMKEKGDIPEGYSVSREKKERFSLILESASTNQTSMYLCASSSPRSGRTPYEQYFGPGTRLTVT.

V gene TRBV9 combines with J gene TRBJ2-1; D tentatively reads TRBD1 or TRBD2 (6 bases each). V shed 3 bases and J shed 5 bases, with 15 bases lying between them. CDR1 SGDLS and CDR2 YYNGEE come from the germline V gene. This CDR3 contains 15 residues. The CDR3 DNA reads as TGTGCCAGCAGCGGCGGGACACCTGCGCACAATGAGCAGTTCTTC. Translation gives CASSGGTPAHNEQFF.

The DNA for the CDR3 is TGTGCCAGCAGCGGACACGCCGATGGCTACACCTTC. Residues: CASSGHADGYTF. The chain carries TRBV2 and TRBJ1-2; D is perhaps TRBD1 (5 bases). Trimming removed 6 bases from V and 6 bases from J, with 11 bases in between. CDR1 is SNHLY and CDR2 is FYNNEI in the germline V gene. The CDR3 runs 12 residues.

This clone was detected only a few times. This sequence joins TRBV4-2 and TRBJ1-2; D remains unclear. With 1 base removed from V and 5 bases from J, the gap between germline ends came to 17 bases. The CDR3 contains 16 residues. The V gene's germline CDR1 is LGHNA and CDR2 YNFKEQ. Written as DNA, the CDR3 is TGTGCCAGCAGCCAAGTAGGTAGTCAGACTACTTATGGCTACACCTTC. Its protein product is CASSQVGSQTTYGYTF.